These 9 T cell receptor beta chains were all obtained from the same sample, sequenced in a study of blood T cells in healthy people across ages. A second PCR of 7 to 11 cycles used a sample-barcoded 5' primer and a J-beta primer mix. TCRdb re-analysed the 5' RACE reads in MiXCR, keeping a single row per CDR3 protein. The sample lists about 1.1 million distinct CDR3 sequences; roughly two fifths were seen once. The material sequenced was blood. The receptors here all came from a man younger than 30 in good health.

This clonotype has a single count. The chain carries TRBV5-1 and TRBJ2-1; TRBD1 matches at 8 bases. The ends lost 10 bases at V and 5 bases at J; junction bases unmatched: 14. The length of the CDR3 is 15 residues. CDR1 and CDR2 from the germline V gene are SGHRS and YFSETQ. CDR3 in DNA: TGCGCCGGCACCCCTGGACAGGGAAGCAACAATGAGCAGTTCTTC. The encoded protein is CAGTPGQGSNNEQFF.

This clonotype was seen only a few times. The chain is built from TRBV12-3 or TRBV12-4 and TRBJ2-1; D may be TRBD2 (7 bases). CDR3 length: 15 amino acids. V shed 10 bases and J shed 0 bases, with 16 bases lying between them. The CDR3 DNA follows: TGTGCCATTCGAGGGGGGGCCCGCTCCTACAATGAGCAGTTCTTC. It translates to CAIRGGARSYNEQFF.

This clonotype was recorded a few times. CDR3: CASRRPGPHSYEQYF. In DNA, the CDR3 is TGTGCCAGCAGACGGCCCGGGCCCCATTCCTACGAGCAGTACTTC. This sequence joins TRBV27 and TRBJ2-7, with unresolved D. Trimming stripped 6 bases from V and 1 base from J, with 16 bases between. This CDR3 has 15 residues. Germline-derived CDR1 and CDR2 are MNHEY and SMNVEV (reference sequence).

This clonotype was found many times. This chain's CDR3 is CASSFAGDRRTDTQYF. The CDR3 DNA is TGTGCCAGCAGCTTCGCAGGGGACAGAAGGACAGATACGCAGTATTTT. The chain couples TRBV7-2 to TRBJ2-3; 7 nucleotides agree with TRBD1. This CDR3 spans 16 amino acids. The germline gives CDR1 SGHTA, CDR2 FQGNSA. The V and J ends lost 3 bases and 3 bases, in that order; junction bases with no gene match: 9.

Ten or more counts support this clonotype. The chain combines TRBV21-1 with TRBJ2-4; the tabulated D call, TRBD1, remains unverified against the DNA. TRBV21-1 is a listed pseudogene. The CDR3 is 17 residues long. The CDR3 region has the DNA TGTGCCAGCAGCAAAGATCGGAACAGGGGGGCCAAAAACATTCAGTACTTC. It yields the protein CASSKDRNRGAKNIQYF.

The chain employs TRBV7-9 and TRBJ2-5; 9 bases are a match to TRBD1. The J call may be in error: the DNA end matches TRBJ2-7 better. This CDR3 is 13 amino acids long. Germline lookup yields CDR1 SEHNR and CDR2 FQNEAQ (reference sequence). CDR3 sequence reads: CASTGTGLYEQYF. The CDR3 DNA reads TGTGCCAGCACCGGGACAGGGCTCTACGAGCAGTACTTC.

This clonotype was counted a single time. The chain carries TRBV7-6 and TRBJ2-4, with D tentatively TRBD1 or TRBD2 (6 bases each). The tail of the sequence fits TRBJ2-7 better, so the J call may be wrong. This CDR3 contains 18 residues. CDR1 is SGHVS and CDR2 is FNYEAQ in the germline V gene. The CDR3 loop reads CASSLDMVGRTASYEQYF. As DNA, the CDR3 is TGTGCCAGCAGCTTAGATATGGTTGGGAGGACAGCATCCTACGAGCAGTACTTC.

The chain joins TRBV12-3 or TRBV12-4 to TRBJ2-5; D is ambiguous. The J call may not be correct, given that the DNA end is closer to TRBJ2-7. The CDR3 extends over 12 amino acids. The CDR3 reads CANTAETYEQYF. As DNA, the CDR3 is TGTGCCAACACGGCAGAAACCTACGAGCAGTACTTC.

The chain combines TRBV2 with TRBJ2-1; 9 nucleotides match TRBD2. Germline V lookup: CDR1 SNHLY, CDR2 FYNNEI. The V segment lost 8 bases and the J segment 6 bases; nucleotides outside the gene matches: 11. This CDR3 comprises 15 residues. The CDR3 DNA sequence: TGTGCCAGCCCCCTGAGGGCGGGGGGGTCCAATGAGCAGTTCTTC. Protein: CASPLRAGGSNEQFF.